The rows below give T cell receptor beta chains drawn from one sample of a study of T cell changes during pregnancy in multiple sclerosis. Libraries were prepared by immunoSEQ multiplex PCR; TCRdb keeps only in-frame clonotypes and omits some of them. This table has some 48,000 clones, about 95% appearing once. This specimen consisted of peripheral blood, obtained in the second trimester of pregnancy. These receptors all come from a female donor with multiple sclerosis, enrolled in a pregnancy study. The CDR3 runs from the conserved cysteine through the conserved F or W. D genes are given only for firm matches. Clone size is stated in some rows and not others, as once, few, many or a class when expanded.

clone_size cdr3_length d_call j_call v_call cdr3_aa cdr3_nt
- 13 - TRBJ1-2 TRBV7-6 CASSLGLFYGYTF TGTGCCAGCAGCTTAGGTCTCTTCTATGGCTACACCTTC
- 11 - TRBJ2-5 TRBV5-1 CASSYKETQYF TGCGCCAGCAGCTACAAAGAGACCCAGTACTTC
once 15 - TRBJ1-4 TRBV5-5 CASSLAEQYSLRLFF TGTGCCAGCAGCTTGGCGGAGCAATATTCCCTTCGGCTGTTTTTT
- 16 TRBD1 TRBJ2-7 TRBV28 CASSLTPGTGVYEQYF TGTGCCAGCAGTCTTACTCCCGGGACAGGAGTTTACGAGCAGTACTTC
- 19 TRBD2 TRBJ2-3 TRBV5-1 CATRGTSGGEEFVADTQYF TGCGCCACCCGGGGGACTAGCGGGGGGGAAGAATTCGTGGCAGATACGCAGTATTTT
- 16 - TRBJ2-1 TRBV7-9 CASSSTGWGEGGEQFF TGTGCCAGCAGCTCGACCGGATGGGGGGAGGGGGGTGAGCAGTTCTTC
- 14 - TRBJ1-3 TRBV28 CASSGASSGNTIYF TGTGCCAGCAGTGGGGCTAGCTCTGGAAACACCATATATTTT
- 16 - TRBJ1-3 TRBV6-6 CASSYSYRGSGNTIYF TGTGCCAGCAGTTACTCGTACCGAGGCTCTGGAAACACCATATATTTT
- 11 - TRBJ2-7 TRBV5-5 CASSLIYEQYF TGTGCCAGCAGCCTTATATACGAGCAGTACTTC
- 13 - TRBJ1-3 TRBV28 CASSFDRWNTIYF TGTGCCAGCAGTTTTGACAGGTGGAACACCATATATTTT
- 13 TRBD2 TRBJ2-1 TRBV7-6 CASSPRTSGGQFF TGTGCCAGCAGTCCTAGGACTAGCGGGGGCCAGTTCTTC
- 15 - TRBJ1-2 TRBV10-3 CAISEGAGANYGYTF TGTGCCATCAGTGAAGGGGCAGGGGCTAACTATGGCTACACCTTC
- 15 - TRBJ1-2 TRBV5-4 CASSYPPGWDYGYTF TGTGCCAGCAGCTATCCACCGGGATGGGACTATGGCTACACCTTC
few 15 TRBD1 TRBJ1-2 TRBV2 CASSHSGTGEYGYTF TGTGCCAGCAGTCACTCCGGGACAGGGGAATACGGCTACACCTTC
- 13 TRBD1 TRBJ1-1 TRBV27 CASKDRARTEAFF TGTGCCAGCAAGGACAGGGCGCGCACTGAAGCTTTCTTT